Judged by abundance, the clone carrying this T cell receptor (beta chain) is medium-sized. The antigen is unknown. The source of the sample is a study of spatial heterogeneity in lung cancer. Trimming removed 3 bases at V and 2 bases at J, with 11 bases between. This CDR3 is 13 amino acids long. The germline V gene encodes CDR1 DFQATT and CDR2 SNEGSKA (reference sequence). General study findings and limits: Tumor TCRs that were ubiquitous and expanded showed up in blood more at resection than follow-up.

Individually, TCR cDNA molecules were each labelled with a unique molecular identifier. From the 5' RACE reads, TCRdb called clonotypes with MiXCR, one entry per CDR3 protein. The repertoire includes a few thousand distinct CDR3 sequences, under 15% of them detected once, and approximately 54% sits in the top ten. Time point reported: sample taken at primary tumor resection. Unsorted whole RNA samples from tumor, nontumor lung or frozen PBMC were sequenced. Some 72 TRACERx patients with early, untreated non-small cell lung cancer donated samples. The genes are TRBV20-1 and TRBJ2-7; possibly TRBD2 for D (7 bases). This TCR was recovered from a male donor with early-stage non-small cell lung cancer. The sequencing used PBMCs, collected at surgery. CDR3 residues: CSARGRGTYEQYF. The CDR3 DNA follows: TGCAGTGCTAGGGGGAGGGGGACCTACGAGCAGTACTTC.